These 20 T cell receptor beta chains were sequenced from one sample in a study of shared clonotypes between healthy human individuals. Repertoires were generated with immunoSEQ multiplex PCR, while TCRdb's copy carries only in-frame clones and drops some. The table lists fewer than 100,000 clones, under 80% of them singletons. The sequencing input was memory CD8+ T cells sorted from blood. Subset meaning: CD45RO+ cells pooled with CCR7-negative TemRA cells. These receptor sequences come from a young man in good health.

The rearrangement joins TRBV29-1 to TRBJ1-3; possibly TRBD1 for D (5 bases). Per germline, CDR1 SQVTM and CDR2 ANQGSEA. V shed 6 bases and J shed 0 bases, with 12 bases lying between them. The CDR3 sequence is 14 residues long. CDR3 DNA: TGCAGCGTGTCATTGGGGGTCTCTGGAAACACCATATATTTT. Protein sequence: CSVSLGVSGNTIYF.

This clone was seen once. The rearrangement uses TRBV18 and TRBJ2-1; no clear D. With 3 bases removed from V and 0 bases from J, the gap between germline ends came to 9 bases. Germline V gene data show CDR1 as KGHSH and CDR2 as LQKENI. This CDR3 is built from 15 residues. The CDR3 protein is CASSPERGSYNEQFF. The CDR3, as DNA: TGTGCCAGCTCACCTGAGCGAGGCTCCTACAATGAGCAGTTCTTC.

The CDR3: CASSPGGTGQATQYF. In DNA form, the CDR3 reads TGTGCCAGCAGCCCGGGGGGGACAGGGCAGGCTACGCAGTATTTT. V gene TRBV6-1 combines with J gene TRBJ2-3; D is possibly TRBD1 (9 bases). CDR1 and CDR2 (germline): MNHNS, SASEGT. CDR3 size: 15 residues. V was pared by 6 bases and J by 8 bases, with 21 bases between.

This clone was observed a few times. J is TRBJ2-1 and V is TRBV7-6, with TRBD1 identical over 7 bases. The CDR3 extends over 15 amino acids. V shed 1 base, J shed 4 bases, and the junction held 4 bases outside the gene matches. CDR1 and CDR2 (germline): SGHVS, FNYEAQ. CDR3 in DNA: TGTGCCAGCAGCTTAGGAGAGGGGGCATACAATGAGCAGTTCTTC. This gives the protein CASSLGEGAYNEQFF.

The chain couples TRBV25-1 to TRBJ2-7; D may correspond to TRBD1 or TRBD2 (6 bases each). Trimming left V 2 bases short and J 4 bases short, with 21 bases between. CDR3 length equals 17 residues. In germline, CDR1 is MGHDK, CDR2 SYGVNS. CDR3 region: CASSEGGRGPKKYEQYF. DNA of the CDR3: TGTGCCAGCAGTGAAGGGGGGCGGGGACCGAAAAAATACGAGCAGTACTTC.

This chain links TRBV28 with TRBJ2-5, with a possible D match to TRBD2 (5 bases). The CDR3 extends over 13 amino acids. The germline CDR1 and CDR2 sequences are MDHEN and SYDVKM. V was trimmed by 3 bases and J by 2 bases, leaving 7 bases between them. CDR3 residues: CASSFGEQETQYF. CDR3 sequence (DNA): TGTGCCAGCAGTTTCGGGGAGCAAGAGACCCAGTACTTC. Drawing the rest from reference TRBV28 and TRBJ2-5, the complete variable domain is DVKVTQSSRYLVKRTGEKVFLECVQDMDHENMFWYRQDPGLGLRLIYFSYDVKMKEKGDIPEGYSVSREKKERFSLILESASTNQTSMYLCASSFGEQETQYFGPGTRLLVL.

V and J are TRBV7-9 and TRBJ2-7; either TRBD1 or TRBD2 may fit D (5 bases each). The V gene lost 6 bases and the J gene lost 0 bases, with 6 bases spanning the gap. Germline V gene lookup returns CDR1 SEHNR and CDR2 FQNEAQ (reference sequence). The CDR3 has 12 amino acids. The CDR3 region is CASRGDSYEQYF. CDR3 in DNA: TGTGCCAGCAGGGGGGACTCCTACGAGCAGTACTTC.

Points on this clone: Other DNA sequences in this sample translate to the same CDR3. V usage is TRBV7-2 and J usage is TRBJ2-7, with D perhaps matching TRBD2 (6 bases). CDR3 length: 15 residues. V lost 7 bases and J 4 bases, leaving 20 bases between the germline ends. Germline CDR1 is SGHTA and CDR2 is FQGNSA. The CDR3 DNA sequence: TGTGCCAGCACCTCTCCCGGGAGCTTAGGGTACGAGCAGTACTTC. Translation gives CASTSPGSLGYEQYF.

CDR3: CSVFLTSGRYEQYF. CDR3 in DNA: TGCAGTGTCTTTTTGACTAGCGGGAGGTACGAGCAGTACTTC. The chain uses TRBV29-1 and TRBJ2-7, with 13 bases lining up with TRBD2. Germline-derived CDR1 and CDR2 are SQVTM and ANQGSEA. CDR3 length: 14 residues.

The V call is TRBV4-3, the J call TRBJ2-1; 10 bases agree with TRBD2. V was pared by 1 base and J by 6 bases, with 3 bases of the junction left unmatched. The CDR3 has 15 residues. Per germline, CDR1 LGHNA and CDR2 YSLEER. CDR3 sequence reads: CASSQGSGRSNEQFF. CDR3 bases: TGCGCCAGCAGCCAAGGTAGCGGGAGGTCCAATGAGCAGTTCTTC.

The chain combines TRBV5-6 with TRBJ2-5; 11 bases line up with TRBD2. This CDR3 has 17 amino acids. Germline V gene lookup returns CDR1 SGHDT and CDR2 YYEEEE. After removal of 3 bases from V and 1 base from J, the junction contained 8 bases not matched to a gene. CDR3: CASSSPLSGRAQETQYF. The DNA of the CDR3 is TGTGCCAGCAGCTCCCCCCTTAGCGGGAGGGCCCAAGAGACCCAGTACTTC. The full variable domain, in which reference TRBV5-6 and TRBJ2-5 provide the parts outside the CDR3, is DAGVTQSPTHLIKTRGQQVTLRCSPKSGHDTVSWYQQALGQGPQFIFQYYEEEERQRGNFPDRFSGHQFPNYSSELNVNALLLGDSALYLCASSSPLSGRAQETQYFGPGTRLLVL.

This chain links TRBV19 with TRBJ1-5; D ambiguous. CDR1 is LNHDA, CDR2 SQIVND, per germline (reference sequence). This CDR3 is built from 16 residues. The V end was cut by 1 base, the J end by 3 bases, with 13 bases between. CDR3 sequence (DNA): TGTGCCAGTAGTATAGCTTCGGACGGGAACAATCAGCCCCAGCATTTT. It yields the protein CASSIASDGNNQPQHF.

V and J are TRBV11-2 and TRBJ2-7; the D is unclear. CDR3 length: 13 residues. Germline CDR1 reads SGHAT; CDR2 reads FQNNGV. V was trimmed by 1 base and J by 1 base, leaving 5 bases between them. The CDR3 coding sequence is TGTGCCAGCAGCTTAGGGACGTCCTACGAGCAGTACTTC. Amino acid sequence: CASSLGTSYEQYF.

V usage is TRBV2 and J usage is TRBJ2-7; 7 positions agree with TRBD2. This CDR3 is 15 amino acids long. CDR1 SNHLY and CDR2 FYNNEI come from the germline V gene. The trim removed 4 bases at V and 4 bases at J, leaving 10 bases unmatched. DNA for the CDR3: TGTGCCAGCAGTGCCACTATGCGGGAGCAGTACGAGCAGTACTTC. Translation gives CASSATMREQYEQYF.

A few counts support this clone. This likely reflects a read error, since a far larger clone is one base away. The same CDR3 also results from other DNA sequences found in this sample. The chain joins TRBV9 to TRBJ2-3; D is unresolved. The V gene's germline CDR1 is SGDLS and CDR2 YYNGEE. CDR3 length: 13 residues. V was cut by 0 bases and J by 2 bases, with 4 bases left in between. The CDR3 DNA sequence: TGTGCCAGCAGCGTAGCGGACACAGATACGCAGTATTTT. This gives the protein CASSVADTDTQYF. Together with reference TRBV9 and TRBJ2-3, the CDR3 gives the full variable domain: DSGVTQTPKHLITATGQRVTLRCSPRSGDLSVYWYQQSLDQGLQFLIQYYNGEERAKGNILERFSAQQFPDLHSELNLSSLELGDSALYFCASSVADTDTQYFGPGTRLTVL.

V is TRBV25-1 and J is TRBJ2-7, with a tentative D call TRBD2 (5 bases). The V end lost 1 base, the J end lost 2 bases, and 15 bases lay between the germline ends. CDR3 size: 16 residues. Germline CDR1 reads MGHDK; CDR2 reads SYGVNS. The CDR3 region is CASSELTSLPTYEQYF. The CDR3 DNA sequence: TGTGCCAGCAGTGAATTAACTAGTCTCCCTACCTACGAGCAGTACTTC.

The V call is TRBV7-9, the J call TRBJ2-7; D is unclear. This CDR3 is 12 amino acids long. CDR1 is SEHNR and CDR2 is FQNEAQ in the germline V gene (reference sequence). The ends were cut back, 4 bases at V and 2 bases at J, with 6 bases in the middle. CDR3 in amino acids: CASSSLPYEQYF. Written as DNA, the CDR3 is TGTGCCAGCAGCTCCCTCCCCTACGAGCAGTACTTC.

The chain combines TRBV5-4 with TRBJ2-1, with 12 bases fitting TRBD2. Trimming removed 5 bases from V and 9 bases from J; junction bases left unmatched: 15. Per germline, CDR1 SGHNT and CDR2 YYREEE (reference sequence). The CDR3 runs to 17 residues. CDR3 protein: CASSWMFGLAGFSEQFF. The CDR3 DNA follows: TGTGCCAGCAGTTGGATGTTCGGACTAGCGGGATTCTCTGAGCAGTTCTTC.

The table lists this clone with many counts. The rearrangement uses TRBV2 and TRBJ1-6; D ambiguous. CDR1 is SNHLY and CDR2 is FYNNEI in the germline V gene. The CDR3 totals 14 residues. V lost 6 bases and J 8 bases, leaving 14 bases between the germline ends. CDR3 loop: CASRMDMADSPLHF. CDR3 DNA sequence: TGTGCCAGCAGGATGGATATGGCGGATTCACCCCTCCACTTT.

This clone is a singleton in its sample. The chain joins TRBV27 to TRBJ2-5, with 7 bases identical to TRBD2. The CDR3 is 14 residues long. The J segment lost 5 bases and the V segment lost 5 bases, leaving 8 bases of the junction unmatched. In germline, CDR1 is MNHEY, CDR2 SMNVEV (reference sequence). DNA for the CDR3: TGTGCCAGCAGTCTACACGGGGGGATGGAGACCCAGTACTTC. Translating it yields CASSLHGGMETQYF.